This T cell receptor (beta chain) was recorded in a study of blood T cells in healthy people across ages. Background on the study: Template switching retrieved approximately one barcoded beta molecule for each two T cells. General study findings and limits: Unknown donor CMV status possibly confounded expanded clonotype changes.

This CDR3 region has 14 residues. Germline CDR1 is MNHEY and CDR2 is SMNVEV (reference sequence). Trimming cost V 6 bases and J 7 bases, with 15 bases left between them. Primed by a sample-barcoded 5' primer and a J-beta primer mix, a second PCR proceeded for 7 to 11 cycles. Every cDNA was tagged by a template-switch adaptor with 12 random nucleotides. Each CDR3 protein is one row after TCRdb ran MiXCR on the 5' RACE reads. The repertoire consists of around 520,000 distinct CDR3 sequences, with about 27% occurring once and the leading ten covering over 3.5%. This clonotype was counted only a few times. Its antigen is not identified. This same sample was also part of a study on T cells of mothers and their children. Per that paper: Donors were a few healthy Caucasian mothers and their six children.

Sample: blood. The clonotype was recovered from a boy aged 2 to 10 in good health. The J gene is TRBJ1-4, the V gene TRBV27; possible D gene TRBD1, 6 bases. For the CDR3, the DNA is TGTGCCAGCAGACCCAGGGGAAGGGGTGAAAAACTGTTTTTT. Translation gives CASRPRGRGEKLFF.